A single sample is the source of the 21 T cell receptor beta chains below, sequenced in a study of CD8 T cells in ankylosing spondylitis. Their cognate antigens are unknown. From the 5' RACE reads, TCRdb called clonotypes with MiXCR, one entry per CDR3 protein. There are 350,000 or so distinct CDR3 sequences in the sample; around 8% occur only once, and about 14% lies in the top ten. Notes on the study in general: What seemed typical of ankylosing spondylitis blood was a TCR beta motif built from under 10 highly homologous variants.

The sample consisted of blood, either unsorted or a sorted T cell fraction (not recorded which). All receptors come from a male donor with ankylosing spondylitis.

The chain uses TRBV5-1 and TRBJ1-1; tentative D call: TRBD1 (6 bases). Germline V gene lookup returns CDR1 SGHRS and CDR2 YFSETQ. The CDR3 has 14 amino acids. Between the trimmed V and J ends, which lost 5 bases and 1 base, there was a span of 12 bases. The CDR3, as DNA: TGCGCCAGCAGGCCAGGGGCGCGGAACACTGAAGCTTTCTTT. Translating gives CASRPGARNTEAFF. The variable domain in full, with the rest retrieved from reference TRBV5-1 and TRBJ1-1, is KAGVTQTPRYLIKTRGQQVTLSCSPISGHRSVSWYQQTPGQGLQFLFEYFSETQRNKGNFPGRFSGRQFSNSRSEMNVSTLELGDSALYLCASRPGARNTEAFFGQGTRLTVV.

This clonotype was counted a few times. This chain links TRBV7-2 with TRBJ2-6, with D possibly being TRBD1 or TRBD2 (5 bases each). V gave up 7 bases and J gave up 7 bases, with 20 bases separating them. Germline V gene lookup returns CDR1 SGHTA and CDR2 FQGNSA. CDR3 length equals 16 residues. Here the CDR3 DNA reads TGTGCCAGCACCTCTGGGGGACCCATTGGTGCCAACGTCCTGACTTTC. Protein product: CASTSGGPIGANVLTF.

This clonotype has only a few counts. CDR3: CASSLTPGRGGTEAFF. CDR3 nucleotides: TGTGCCAGCAGTCTAACCCCAGGGAGAGGGGGCACTGAAGCTTTCTTT. This rearrangement joins TRBV27 to TRBJ1-1, with D perhaps TRBD1 (6 bases). V was trimmed by 5 bases and J by 4 bases, leaving 20 bases between them. The CDR3 length is 16 residues. Per the germline V gene, CDR1 is MNHEY and CDR2 is SMNVEV (reference sequence).

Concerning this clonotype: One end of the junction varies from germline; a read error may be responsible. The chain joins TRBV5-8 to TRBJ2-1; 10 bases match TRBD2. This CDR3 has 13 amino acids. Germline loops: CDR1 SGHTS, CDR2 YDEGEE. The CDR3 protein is CASSHQSGRGELF. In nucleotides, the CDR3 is TGTGCCAGCAGCCATCAGAGCGGGAGGGGTGAGCTCTTC.

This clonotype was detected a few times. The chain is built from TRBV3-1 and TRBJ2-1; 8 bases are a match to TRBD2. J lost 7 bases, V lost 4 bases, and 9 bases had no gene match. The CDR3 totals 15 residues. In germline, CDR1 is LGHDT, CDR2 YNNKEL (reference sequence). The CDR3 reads CASSLSGMSLNEQFF. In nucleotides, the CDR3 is TGTGCCAGCAGCCTTAGCGGGATGTCCCTGAATGAGCAGTTCTTC.

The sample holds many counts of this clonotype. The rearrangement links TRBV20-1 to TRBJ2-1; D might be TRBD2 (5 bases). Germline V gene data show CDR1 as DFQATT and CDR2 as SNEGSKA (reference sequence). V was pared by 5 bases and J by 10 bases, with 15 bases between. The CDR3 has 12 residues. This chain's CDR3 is CSALGLLFEQFF. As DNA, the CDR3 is TGCAGTGCTCTAGGACTCCTCTTCGAGCAGTTCTTC.

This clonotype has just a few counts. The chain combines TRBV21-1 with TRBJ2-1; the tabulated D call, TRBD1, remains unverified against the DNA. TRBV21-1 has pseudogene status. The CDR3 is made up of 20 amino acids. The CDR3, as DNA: TGTGCCAGCAGCACTAACGACAGGGGCTTACCTATTAGCTCCTACAATGAGCAGTTCTTC. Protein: CASSTNDRGLPISSYNEQFF.

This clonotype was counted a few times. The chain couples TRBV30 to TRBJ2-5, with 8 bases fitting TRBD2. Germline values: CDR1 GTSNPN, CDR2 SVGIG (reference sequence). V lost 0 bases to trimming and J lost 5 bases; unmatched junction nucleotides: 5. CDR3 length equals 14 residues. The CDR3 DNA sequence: TGTGCCTGGAGTGTTGGGTCTAGCGGGGAGACCCAGTACTTC. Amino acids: CAWSVGSSGETQYF.

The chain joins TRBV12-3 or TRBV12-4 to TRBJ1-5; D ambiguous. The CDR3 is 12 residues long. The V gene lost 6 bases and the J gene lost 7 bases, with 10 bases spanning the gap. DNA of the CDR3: TGTGCCAGCAGATGGGGTGAACAGCCCCAGCATTTT. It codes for CASRWGEQPQHF.

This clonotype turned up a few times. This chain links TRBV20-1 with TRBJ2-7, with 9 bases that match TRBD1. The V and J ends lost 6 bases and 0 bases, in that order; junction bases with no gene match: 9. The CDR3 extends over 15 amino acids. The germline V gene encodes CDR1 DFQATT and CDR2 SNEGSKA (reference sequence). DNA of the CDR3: TGCAGTGCCCGATCCGGGGACAGGGACTCCTACGAGCAGTACTTC. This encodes CSARSGDRDSYEQYF.

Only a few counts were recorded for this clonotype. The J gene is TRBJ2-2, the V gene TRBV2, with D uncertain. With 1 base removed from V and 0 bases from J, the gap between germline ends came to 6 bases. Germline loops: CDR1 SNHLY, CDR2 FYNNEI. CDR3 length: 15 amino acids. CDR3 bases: TGTGCCAGCAGTGAAGGGAGCACGAACACCGGGGAGCTGTTTTTT. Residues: CASSEGSTNTGELFF.

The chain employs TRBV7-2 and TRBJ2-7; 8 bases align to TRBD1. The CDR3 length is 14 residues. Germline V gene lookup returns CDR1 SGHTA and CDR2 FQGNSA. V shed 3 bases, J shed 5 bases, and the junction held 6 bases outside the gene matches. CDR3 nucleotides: TGTGCCAGCAGCTTTTCAGGGGGCCTCGACGAGCAGTACTTC. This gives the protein CASSFSGGLDEQYF.

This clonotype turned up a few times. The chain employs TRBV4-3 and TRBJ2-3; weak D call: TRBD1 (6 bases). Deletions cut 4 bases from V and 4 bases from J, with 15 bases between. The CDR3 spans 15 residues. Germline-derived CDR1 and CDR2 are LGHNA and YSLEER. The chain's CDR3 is CASSPFPRGPDTQYF. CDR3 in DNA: TGCGCCAGCAGCCCGTTTCCCAGGGGTCCAGATACGCAGTATTTT.

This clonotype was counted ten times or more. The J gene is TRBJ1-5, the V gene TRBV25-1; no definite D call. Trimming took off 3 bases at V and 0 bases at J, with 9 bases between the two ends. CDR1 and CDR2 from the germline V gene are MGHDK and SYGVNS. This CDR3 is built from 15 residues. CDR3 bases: TGTGCCAGCAGTGATAGCGGGTATAGCAATCAGCCCCAGCATTTT. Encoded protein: CASSDSGYSNQPQHF.

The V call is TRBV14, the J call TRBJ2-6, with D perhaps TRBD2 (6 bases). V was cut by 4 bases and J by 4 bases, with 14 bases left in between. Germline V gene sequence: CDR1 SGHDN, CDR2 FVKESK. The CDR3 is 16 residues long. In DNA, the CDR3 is TGTGCCAGCAGCCGAGGAGGAGGGATCGGGGCCAACGTCCTGACTTTC. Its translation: CASSRGGGIGANVLTF.

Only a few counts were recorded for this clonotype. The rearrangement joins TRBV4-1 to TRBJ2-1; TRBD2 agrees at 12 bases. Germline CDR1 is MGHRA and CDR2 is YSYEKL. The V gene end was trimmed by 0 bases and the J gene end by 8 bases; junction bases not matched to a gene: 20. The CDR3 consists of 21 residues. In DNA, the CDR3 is TGCGCCAGCAGCCAAGATTGGGCCCGGGGAGGGCTAGCGGGAGGGAGTTATGAGCAGTTCTTC. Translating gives CASSQDWARGGLAGGSYEQFF.

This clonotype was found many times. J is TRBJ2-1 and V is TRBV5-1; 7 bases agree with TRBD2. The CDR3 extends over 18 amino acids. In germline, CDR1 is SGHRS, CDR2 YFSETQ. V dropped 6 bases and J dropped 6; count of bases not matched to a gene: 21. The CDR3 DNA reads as TGCGCCAGCACCTTCGATGGGAACGTAGACGGACTAGGCAATGAGCAGTTCTTC. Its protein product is CASTFDGNVDGLGNEQFF. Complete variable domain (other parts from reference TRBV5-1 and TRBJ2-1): KAGVTQTPRYLIKTRGQQVTLSCSPISGHRSVSWYQQTPGQGLQFLFEYFSETQRNKGNFPGRFSGRQFSNSRSEMNVSTLELGDSALYLCASTFDGNVDGLGNEQFFGPGTRLTVL.

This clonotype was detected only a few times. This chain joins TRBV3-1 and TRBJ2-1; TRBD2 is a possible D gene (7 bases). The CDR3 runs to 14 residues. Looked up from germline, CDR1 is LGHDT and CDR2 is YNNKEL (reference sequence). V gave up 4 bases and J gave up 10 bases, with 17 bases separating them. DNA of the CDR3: TGTGCCAGCAGCCTCCAAGGGGGGGCGAGGGAGCAGTTCTTC. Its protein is CASSLQGGAREQFF.

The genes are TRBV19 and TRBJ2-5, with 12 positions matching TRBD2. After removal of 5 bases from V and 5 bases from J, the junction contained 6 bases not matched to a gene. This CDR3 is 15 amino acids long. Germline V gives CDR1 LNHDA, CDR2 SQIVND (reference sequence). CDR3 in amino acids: CASSSTSGSGETQYF. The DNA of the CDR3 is TGTGCCAGTAGTTCGACTAGCGGGAGTGGCGAGACCCAGTACTTC.

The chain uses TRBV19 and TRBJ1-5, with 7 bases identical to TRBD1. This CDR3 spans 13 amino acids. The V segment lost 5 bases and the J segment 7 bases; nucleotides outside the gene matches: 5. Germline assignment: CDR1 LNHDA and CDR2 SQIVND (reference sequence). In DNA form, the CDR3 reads TGTGCCAGTAGTGTCAGACAGGGCCAGCCCCAGCATTTT. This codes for CASSVRQGQPQHF.

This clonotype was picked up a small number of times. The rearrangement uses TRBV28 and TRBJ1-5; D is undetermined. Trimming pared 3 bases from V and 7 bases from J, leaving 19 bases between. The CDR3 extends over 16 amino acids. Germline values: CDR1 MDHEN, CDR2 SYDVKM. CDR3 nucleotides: TGTGCCAGCAGTTTTCCTGTATGGCCGTACGGCCAGCCCCAGCATTTT. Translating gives CASSFPVWPYGQPQHF.